This TCR beta chain was obtained from a study of T cells in Graves' hyperthyroidism and ophthalmopathy. The TCR beta CDR3 regions underwent amplification using RNA transcripts as the source. First-round RT-PCR with HTBI primers amplified the TCR CDR3 region. MiXCR, applied by TCRdb to the multiplex PCR reads, yields one record per CDR3 protein. The sample includes roughly 200,000 distinct CDR3 sequences, about 16% of them seen just once. Criteria for exclusion of patients were uncontrolled infection, other autoimmune disease, pregnancy or lactation. Germline V gene lookup returns CDR1 SGHTA and CDR2 FQGTGA. The CDR3 has 16 amino acids. V dropped 1 base and J dropped 6 bases, with 15 bases sitting between them.

The chain recombines TRBV7-3 with TRBJ2-2; the D gene is possibly TRBD2 (5 bases). The receptor was derived from a middle-aged man with Graves' hyperthyroidism. Sequencing was carried out using blood. CDR3 in amino acids: CASSLSRSSRAGELFF. In DNA form, the CDR3 reads TGTGCCAGCAGCTTAAGTCGGTCATCGAGGGCCGGGGAGCTGTTTTTT. Complete variable domain (other parts from reference TRBV7-3 and TRBJ2-2): GAGVSQTPSNKVTEKGKYVELRCDPISGHTALYWYRQSLGQGPEFLIYFQGTGAADDSGLPNDRFFAVRPEGSVSTLKIQRTERGDSAVYLCASSLSRSSRAGELFFGEGSRLTVL.